These 22 T cell receptor beta chains were all obtained from the same sample, sequenced in a study of cytomegalovirus exposure and HLA in healthy donors. With 60 Vbeta and 13 Jbeta primers, the PCR was carried out. Produced via immunoSEQ multiplex PCR; TCRdb's table is partial and in-frame only. The sample holds some 29,000 clones; around 40% are singletons and the top ten take approximately 2%. What was sequenced was PBMCs. All receptors derive from a woman aged 50 to 60 in good health and CMV-seronegative.

DNA for the CDR3: TGTGCCAGCAGTCCGCGGGCCCTCAACTCATACAATGAGCAGTTCTTC. Its translation: CASSPRALNSYNEQFF. The chain employs TRBV27 and TRBJ2-1; a possible D gene is TRBD2 (5 bases). The CDR3 length is 16 residues. V was trimmed by 5 bases and J by 4 bases, leaving 18 bases between them. CDR1 and CDR2 (germline): MNHEY, SMNVEV (reference sequence).

V gene TRBV18 combines with J gene TRBJ2-1; 12 bases agree with TRBD2. Germline V gene data show CDR1 as KGHSH and CDR2 as LQKENI. With V trimmed by 3 bases and J by 9 bases, 9 bases remained unmatched. This CDR3 is 16 amino acids long. CDR3 in amino acids: CASSPDLAGGGSEQFF. The CDR3 nucleotides are TGTGCCAGCTCACCGGACCTAGCGGGAGGGGGCAGTGAGCAGTTCTTC.

The chain joins TRBV7-9 to TRBJ1-1; 7 bases line up with TRBD1. CDR3 length equals 15 residues. V lost 5 bases and J lost 6; bases outside the gene matches: 12. CDR1 SEHNR and CDR2 FQNEAQ come from the germline V gene (reference sequence). The CDR3 region is CASSPPEGGLAEAFF. The CDR3 nucleotides read TGTGCCAGCAGCCCCCCCGAAGGGGGCTTGGCTGAAGCTTTCTTT.

Here the CDR3 reads CASSPRHSPADTQYF. In nucleotides, the CDR3 is TGTGCCAGTAGTCCTCGACACTCCCCCGCAGATACGCAGTATTTT. The V call is TRBV19, the J call TRBJ2-3; D not resolved. The CDR3 has 15 residues. The germline V gene has CDR1 LNHDA and CDR2 SQIVND (reference sequence). With 5 bases removed from V and 4 bases from J, the gap between germline ends came to 16 bases. Combining the CDR3 with reference TRBV19 and TRBJ2-3 gives the whole variable domain DGGITQSPKYLFRKEGQNVTLSCEQNLNHDAMYWYRQDPGQGLRLIYYSQIVNDFQKGDIAEGYSVSREKKESFPLTVTSAQKNPTAFYLCASSPRHSPADTQYFGPGTRLTVL.

There are a few counts of this clone. This chain uses TRBV19 with TRBJ2-3, with D possibly matching TRBD2 (6 bases). Germline-derived CDR1 and CDR2 are LNHDA and SQIVND (reference sequence). Trimming pared 6 bases from V and 0 bases from J, leaving 13 bases between. The CDR3 sequence is 15 residues long. The CDR3 sequence is CASSNSGLSTDTQYF. CDR3 bases: TGTGCCAGTAGCAATAGCGGCCTTAGCACAGATACGCAGTATTTT. The full variable domain, rest sourced from reference TRBV19 and TRBJ2-3, is DGGITQSPKYLFRKEGQNVTLSCEQNLNHDAMYWYRQDPGQGLRLIYYSQIVNDFQKGDIAEGYSVSREKKESFPLTVTSAQKNPTAFYLCASSNSGLSTDTQYFGPGTRLTVL.

The chain combines TRBV10-2 with TRBJ2-7; D might be TRBD2 (6 bases). CDR3 length: 13 residues. Per germline, CDR1 WSHSY and CDR2 SAAADI. Trimming removed 6 bases from V and 2 bases from J, with 11 bases in between. The CDR3: CASRWDWTYEQYF. CDR3 in DNA: TGCGCCAGCAGGTGGGACTGGACCTACGAGCAGTACTTC.

This clone was seen more than once but under ten times. This chain uses TRBV7-8 with TRBJ1-1, with D maybe TRBD1 (5 bases). The V gene lost 6 bases and the J gene lost 8 bases, with 13 bases spanning the gap. This CDR3 contains 12 residues. Germline assignment: CDR1 SGHVS and CDR2 FQNEAQ. Here the CDR3 reads CASRHQQGEAFF. The CDR3 DNA follows: TGTGCCAGCAGACACCAGCAGGGAGAAGCTTTCTTT.

The chain links TRBV19 to TRBJ2-1; the match to TRBD2 covers 12 bases. The V gene's germline CDR1 is LNHDA and CDR2 SQIVND (reference sequence). The ends lost 4 bases at V and 0 bases at J; junction bases unmatched: 4. This CDR3 comprises 17 residues. The chain's CDR3 is CASSKTSGSYSYNEQFF. CDR3 nucleotides: TGTGCCAGTAGTAAGACTAGCGGGAGCTACTCCTACAATGAGCAGTTCTTC.

This clone has a handful of counts. The DNA of the CDR3 is TGTGCCAGCAGCGCCAAACAGGGCCAGAACACTGAAGCTTTCTTT. Its protein product is CASSAKQGQNTEAFF. This chain connects TRBV9 to TRBJ1-1; D is perhaps TRBD1 (6 bases). The V gene lost 3 bases and the J gene lost 1 base, with 13 bases spanning the gap. The CDR3 has 15 amino acids. Germline CDR1 and CDR2: SGDLS and YYNGEE. The entire variable domain, with the rest obtained from reference TRBV9 and TRBJ1-1, is as follows: DSGVTQTPKHLITATGQRVTLRCSPRSGDLSVYWYQQSLDQGLQFLIQYYNGEERAKGNILERFSAQQFPDLHSELNLSSLELGDSALYFCASSAKQGQNTEAFFGQGTRLTVV.

This clone has just a few counts. The rearrangement uses TRBV5-1 and TRBJ2-1, with D uncertain. V lost 0 bases and J lost 12, with 16 bases in between. There are 14 residues in the CDR3. Per the germline V gene, CDR1 is SGHRS and CDR2 is YFSETQ. The CDR3 nucleotides are TGCGCCAGCAGCTTGGGGTCTACCTCCGATTCGCAGTTCTTC. Its translation: CASSLGSTSDSQFF.

This clone has just a few counts. The V call is TRBV7-3, the J call TRBJ2-3; the match to TRBD1 covers 9 bases. Trimming cost V 5 bases and J 4 bases; bases outside gene matches: 4. CDR3 length equals 14 residues. The germline gives CDR1 SGHTA, CDR2 FQGTGA. The CDR3 loop is CASSPTGGPDTQYF. The CDR3 nucleotides are TGTGCCAGCAGCCCTACAGGGGGCCCAGATACGCAGTATTTT.

This chain uses TRBV10-1 with TRBJ2-3, with 12 bases identical to TRBD1. Per germline, CDR1 WNHNN and CDR2 SYGVQD (reference sequence). J gave up 3 bases and V 6 bases, and 7 bases lay outside the gene matches. The CDR3 totals 16 residues. DNA for the CDR3: TGCGCCAGCAGGGCCGGGACAGGGGGCGAGACAGATACGCAGTATTTT. Its protein product is CASRAGTGGETDTQYF.

This clone was seen a few times. This rearrangement joins TRBV5-1 to TRBJ2-1; D not resolved. In germline, CDR1 is SGHRS, CDR2 YFSETQ. The CDR3 spans 15 residues. V shed 0 bases and J shed 7 bases, with 14 bases lying between them. CDR3 bases: TGCGCCAGCAGCTTGGCGCGACGGGTCCGAAATGAGCAGTTCTTC. Protein sequence: CASSLARRVRNEQFF.

Note on this clone: Sequence at one end of the junction differs from germline and may be a read error. This rearrangement joins TRBV5-5 to TRBJ2-5, with D possibly matching TRBD1 (5 bases). Germline V CDR1 and CDR2: SGHKS, YYEKEE (reference sequence). The CDR3 is made up of 15 amino acids. The CDR3 nucleotides are TGTGTCAGCAGCGCTTCAGGGTTTGGGTGGGAGACCCAGTACTTC. Residues: CVSSASGFGWETQYF.

This clone was observed a few times. The V call is TRBV5-1, the J call TRBJ2-2; D is unclear. The CDR3 contains 13 residues. Trimming removed 0 bases at V and 6 bases at J, with 6 bases between. Germline values: CDR1 SGHRS, CDR2 YFSETQ. The CDR3 region is CASSLASPGELFF. The CDR3 DNA follows: TGCGCCAGCAGCTTGGCCTCCCCCGGGGAGCTGTTTTTT.

The V and J genes are TRBV27 and TRBJ2-1; 7 nucleotides match TRBD1. V was clipped by 4 bases and J by 8 bases; unmatched bases: 11. The CDR3 totals 15 residues. Germline CDR1 and CDR2: MNHEY and SMNVEV (reference sequence). CDR3 amino acids: CASSSYTGTAHEQFF. The DNA for the CDR3 is TGTGCCAGCAGTTCATATACAGGGACAGCCCATGAGCAGTTCTTC.

This clone was counted a few times. The chain links TRBV10-2 to TRBJ2-6; 7 bases are shared with TRBD1. Germline-derived CDR1 and CDR2 are WSHSY and SAAADI. The J segment lost 2 bases and the V segment lost 3 bases, leaving 4 bases of the junction unmatched. This CDR3 comprises 16 residues. CDR3 bases: TGCGCCAGCAGTGATAGACAGGGAACTGGGGCCAACGTCCTGACTTTC. Translating it yields CASSDRQGTGANVLTF.

This rearrangement joins TRBV27 to TRBJ2-7; 12 bases align to TRBD2. The V segment lost 4 bases and the J segment 2 bases; nucleotides outside the gene matches: 3. Looked up from germline, CDR1 is MNHEY and CDR2 is SMNVEV (reference sequence). CDR3 length: 15 residues. CDR3 sequence (DNA): TGTGCCAGCAGTTCCCGGACTAGCGGGGCCTACGAGCAGTACTTC. Translated: CASSSRTSGAYEQYF.

The rearrangement joins TRBV19 to TRBJ2-6; 7 bases agree with TRBD2. The junction had 21 bases not matched to a gene; V was cut back by 1 base and J by 15 bases. Germline V CDR1 and CDR2: LNHDA, SQIVND (reference sequence). The length of the CDR3 is 18 residues. The CDR3, as DNA: TGTGCCAGTAGTATAGGGGGATGGACCAAGCGGGAAGGTAGTGGCCTGACTTTC. Residues: CASSIGGWTKREGSGLTF.

This clone turned up a few times. This rearrangement joins TRBV5-1 to TRBJ2-5, with 7 bases aligning to TRBD2. Germline V CDR1 and CDR2: SGHRS, YFSETQ. The CDR3 is 16 residues long. With V trimmed by 4 bases and J by 2 bases, 11 bases remained unmatched. CDR3: CASSPRAGDLQETQYF. The CDR3 DNA reads TGCGCCAGCAGCCCCCGGGCGGGGGACCTTCAAGAGACCCAGTACTTC.

In its sample, this clone was seen a few times. V is TRBV6-1 and J is TRBJ2-3, with D possibly TRBD2 on 5 matching bases. The CDR3 loop spans 15 amino acids. V was clipped by 1 base and J by 5 bases, with 13 bases between them. CDR1 MNHNS and CDR2 SASEGT come from the germline V gene. Here the CDR3 DNA reads TGTGCCAGCAGTGAAGTAAAGGAACGGGGAGATACGCAGTATTTT. Protein sequence: CASSEVKERGDTQYF.

The CDR3 is CASRLQTGSYGYTF. The CDR3 region has the DNA TGTGCCAGCAGATTACAGACAGGGAGCTATGGCTACACCTTC. The chain recombines TRBV6-5 with TRBJ1-2; 7 bases align to TRBD1. CDR3 length: 14 amino acids. CDR1 is MNHEY and CDR2 is SVGAGI in the germline V gene. V was clipped by 6 bases and J by 4 bases; unmatched bases: 8.